These T cell receptor beta chains were read from a single sample in a study of CD8 T cells in Susac syndrome. TCRdb re-called the immunoSEQ multiplex PCR reads through MiXCR, storing one row per CDR3 protein. The sample includes approximately 100,000 distinct CDR3 sequences, roughly 97% seen only once; the top ten take more than 0.095%. The source material was CD4+ T cells from PBMCs. The source is a human donor in good health. Each CDR3 is given with its conserved first and last residue. Fields, in order: J gene, clone size, V gene, D gene, CDR3 DNA, CDR3 protein. A D gene is named only where the DNA matches it firmly. Some rows mark clone size as missing; the rest say once, few, many or name a class of expanded clone.

J gene: TRBJ2-5; clone size: NA; V gene: TRBV20-1; D gene: NA; CDR3 DNA: TGCAGTGCGCGGCTCGGCCGGGACGAAGAGACCCAGTACTTC; CDR3 protein: CSARLGRDEETQYF
J gene: TRBJ2-1; clone size: NA; V gene: TRBV27; D gene: TRBD2; CDR3 DNA: TGTGCCAGTAGACCAGCGGGGGGCACCTCGGGCAATGAGCAGTTCTTC; CDR3 protein: CASRPAGGTSGNEQFF
J gene: TRBJ2-7; clone size: once; V gene: TRBV19; D gene: TRBD1; CDR3 DNA: TGTGCCAGCACTCACGGGTCAGGGGGCTCCTACGAGCAGTACTTC; CDR3 protein: CASTHGSGGSYEQYF
J gene: TRBJ2-1; clone size: NA; V gene: TRBV3-1; D gene: NA; CDR3 DNA: TGTGCCAGCAATGCGGGTTACAATGAGCAGTTCTTC; CDR3 protein: CASNAGYNEQFF
J gene: TRBJ2-1; clone size: NA; V gene: TRBV12-3/TRBV12-4; D gene: NA; CDR3 DNA: TGTGCCAGCAGTTTGGGGGACGGGAAGTCCTACAATGAGCAGTTCTTC; CDR3 protein: CASSLGDGKSYNEQFF
J gene: TRBJ2-3; clone size: NA; V gene: TRBV7-9; D gene: TRBD2; CDR3 DNA: TGTGCCAGCAGCGTCGGGGGGGACACAGATACGCAGTATTTT; CDR3 protein: CASSVGGDTDTQYF
J gene: TRBJ1-5; clone size: NA; V gene: TRBV3-1; D gene: TRBD1; CDR3 DNA: TGTGCCAGCGCCGGGACAGGGATGAATCAGCCCCAGCATTTT; CDR3 protein: CASAGTGMNQPQHF
J gene: TRBJ2-6; clone size: NA; V gene: TRBV19; D gene: NA; CDR3 DNA: TGTGCCAGTAGGGTGGTGGCGGGGGCCAACGTCCTGACTTTC; CDR3 protein: CASRVVAGANVLTF
J gene: TRBJ1-5; clone size: NA; V gene: TRBV30; D gene: NA; CDR3 DNA: TGTGCCTGGGAGGGGGGCTTTGATCAGCCCCAGCATTTT; CDR3 protein: CAWEGGFDQPQHF
J gene: TRBJ2-3; clone size: NA; V gene: TRBV15; D gene: NA; CDR3 DNA: TGTGCCACCAGCAGGGACACAGGGCCAGATACGCAGTATTTT; CDR3 protein: CATSRDTGPDTQYF
J gene: TRBJ2-5; clone size: NA; V gene: TRBV7-2; D gene: NA; CDR3 DNA: TGTGCCAGCAGCTTAGGGTATATGGAGACCCAGTACTTC; CDR3 protein: CASSLGYMETQYF
J gene: TRBJ2-7; clone size: NA; V gene: TRBV6-5; D gene: TRBD1; CDR3 DNA: TGTGCCAGCAGACCGGGACAGCCCTACGAGCAGTACTTC; CDR3 protein: CASRPGQPYEQYF
J gene: TRBJ2-3; clone size: once; V gene: TRBV29-1; D gene: TRBD2; CDR3 DNA: TGCAGCGTTGCCAGACTAGCGGGGACTAGCACAGATACGCAGTATTTT; CDR3 protein: CSVARLAGTSTDTQYF
J gene: TRBJ1-1; clone size: NA; V gene: TRBV12-3/TRBV12-4; D gene: NA; CDR3 DNA: TGTGCCAGCAGTTCCTCCGGGGCCAACGCTGAAGCTTTCTTT; CDR3 protein: CASSSSGANAEAFF
J gene: TRBJ2-3; clone size: NA; V gene: TRBV27; D gene: TRBD1; CDR3 DNA: TGTGCCAGCAGCTTTGGGACAGCCCGCACAGATACGCAGTATTTT; CDR3 protein: CASSFGTARTDTQYF
J gene: TRBJ2-7; clone size: NA; V gene: TRBV18; D gene: NA; CDR3 DNA: TGTGCCAGCTCACGAGGCCGGCCAGGGGACGCCCAGTACGAGCAGTACTTC; CDR3 protein: CASSRGRPGDAQYEQYF
J gene: TRBJ2-2; clone size: NA; V gene: TRBV20-1; D gene: NA; CDR3 DNA: TGCAGTGCTAGAGGCTCGTCACCCTTGCCCTGGGGCGGGGAGCTGTTTTTT; CDR3 protein: CSARGSSPLPWGGELFF
J gene: TRBJ2-5; clone size: NA; V gene: TRBV25-1; D gene: TRBD1; CDR3 DNA: TGTGCCAGCAGTCGGGGACAGGGCTACCAAGAGACCCAGTACTTC; CDR3 protein: CASSRGQGYQETQYF
J gene: TRBJ1-1; clone size: NA; V gene: TRBV29-1; D gene: NA; CDR3 DNA: TGCAGCGTTGCAGGTCATTACGCTGAAGCTTTCTTT; CDR3 protein: CSVAGHYAEAFF
J gene: TRBJ1-2; clone size: NA; V gene: TRBV6-6; D gene: NA; CDR3 DNA: TGTGCCAGCAGTTACCCGATCGGACACACCAACTATGGCTACACCTTC; CDR3 protein: CASSYPIGHTNYGYTF
J gene: TRBJ2-1; clone size: NA; V gene: TRBV29-1; D gene: NA; CDR3 DNA: TGCAGCGTTGAGAGCCTACTCGGAGTAGGGCAGTTCTTC; CDR3 protein: CSVESLLGVGQFF
J gene: TRBJ1-1; clone size: NA; V gene: TRBV24-1; D gene: NA; CDR3 DNA: TGTGCCACCAGTGACGCGACTAGCGCAAACACTGAAGCTTTCTTT; CDR3 protein: CATSDATSANTEAFF
J gene: TRBJ2-2; clone size: NA; V gene: TRBV29-1; D gene: TRBD2; CDR3 DNA: TGCAGCGTGAGCGGGGTTGGGGAGCTGTTTTTT; CDR3 protein: CSVSGVGELFF
J gene: TRBJ2-3; clone size: NA; V gene: TRBV29-1; D gene: NA; CDR3 DNA: TGCAGCGTTAAAGCCACAGATACGCAGTATTTT; CDR3 protein: CSVKATDTQYF
J gene: TRBJ2-4; clone size: NA; V gene: TRBV27; D gene: TRBD1; CDR3 DNA: TGTGCCAGCGGACGGGACAGGGGGAACATTCAGTACTTC; CDR3 protein: CASGRDRGNIQYF
J gene: TRBJ2-1; clone size: NA; V gene: TRBV18; D gene: TRBD1; CDR3 DNA: TGTGCCAGCTCACAACCGGGACAGGGGGCAACCTACAATGAGCAGTTCTTC; CDR3 protein: CASSQPGQGATYNEQFF
J gene: TRBJ2-7; clone size: NA; V gene: TRBV4-2; D gene: NA; CDR3 DNA: TGTGCCAGCAGCCAAGACATGTGGACCGAGCAGTACTTC; CDR3 protein: CASSQDMWTEQYF
J gene: TRBJ2-4; clone size: NA; V gene: TRBV28; D gene: NA; CDR3 DNA: TGTGCCAGCAGTCCCCAACAGGGGGGGAACATTCAGTACTTC; CDR3 protein: CASSPQQGGNIQYF
J gene: TRBJ2-1; clone size: NA; V gene: TRBV29-1; D gene: NA; CDR3 DNA: TGCAGCGCACTCCGGGACTTCACTAACAATGAGCAGTTCTTC; CDR3 protein: CSALRDFTNNEQFF
J gene: TRBJ1-4; clone size: NA; V gene: TRBV5-4; D gene: NA; CDR3 DNA: TGTGCCAGCAGCTTATTCGAAGAGAAAAAACTGTTTTTT; CDR3 protein: CASSLFEEKKLFF
J gene: TRBJ2-3; clone size: NA; V gene: TRBV7-3; D gene: NA; CDR3 DNA: TGTGCCAGCAGCTTAGGGGGATCCGATACGCAGTATTTT; CDR3 protein: CASSLGGSDTQYF
J gene: TRBJ1-2; clone size: NA; V gene: TRBV4-1; D gene: TRBD1; CDR3 DNA: TGCGCCAGCAGCCTGAGACCCGGGACAGGGGATGGCTACACCTTC; CDR3 protein: CASSLRPGTGDGYTF
J gene: TRBJ2-6; clone size: NA; V gene: TRBV27; D gene: NA; CDR3 DNA: TGTGCCAGCAGTTTAAGGGCTGTAATTGGGGCCAACGTCCTGACTTTC; CDR3 protein: CASSLRAVIGANVLTF
J gene: TRBJ2-7; clone size: NA; V gene: TRBV2; D gene: NA; CDR3 DNA: TGTGCCAGCAGTGGGGCCTACGAGCAGTACTTC; CDR3 protein: CASSGAYEQYF
J gene: TRBJ1-2; clone size: NA; V gene: TRBV25-1; D gene: TRBD1; CDR3 DNA: TGTGCCAGCAGTGGGGGGGGACAGCTCGCCCGCTACACCTTC; CDR3 protein: CASSGGGQLARYTF
J gene: TRBJ2-5; clone size: NA; V gene: TRBV5-6; D gene: NA; CDR3 DNA: TGTGCCAGCAGCCCACCGGAGGCGAGGGGAGAAGAGACCCAGTACTTC; CDR3 protein: CASSPPEARGEETQYF
J gene: TRBJ2-2; clone size: NA; V gene: TRBV10-1; D gene: TRBD2; CDR3 DNA: TGCGCCAGCAGTCCGACTAGCGGGGGGGTCCTCACCGGGGAGCTGTTTTTT; CDR3 protein: CASSPTSGGVLTGELFF
J gene: TRBJ2-3; clone size: NA; V gene: TRBV12-3/TRBV12-4; D gene: TRBD2; CDR3 DNA: TGTGCCAGCAGTAAGACTAGCGCCTCAGATACGCAGTATTTT; CDR3 protein: CASSKTSASDTQYF
J gene: TRBJ2-7; clone size: NA; V gene: TRBV27; D gene: TRBD1; CDR3 DNA: TGTGCCAGCAGCTTAGAGCCCCCCCGGACAGGGGGGCACGAGCAGTACTTC; CDR3 protein: CASSLEPPRTGGHEQYF
J gene: TRBJ1-2; clone size: NA; V gene: TRBV7-8; D gene: NA; CDR3 DNA: TGTGCCAGCAGCTCAATATCCGGGAAGGCTAACTATGGCTACACCTTC; CDR3 protein: CASSSISGKANYGYTF
J gene: TRBJ2-7; clone size: NA; V gene: TRBV7-9; D gene: TRBD1; CDR3 DNA: TGTGCCAGCAGCTTAGTAGGGACAGGGTCATCCCGCGAGCAGTACTTC; CDR3 protein: CASSLVGTGSSREQYF
J gene: TRBJ1-1; clone size: NA; V gene: TRBV20-1; D gene: TRBD1; CDR3 DNA: TGCAGTGCCAGCGGGGACAGGAGGAACACTGAAGCTTTCTTT; CDR3 protein: CSASGDRRNTEAFF
J gene: TRBJ1-6; clone size: NA; V gene: TRBV30; D gene: NA; CDR3 DNA: TGTGCCGGGTCCCGACAAAATAATTCACCCCTCCACTTT; CDR3 protein: CAGSRQNNSPLHF
J gene: TRBJ1-1; clone size: NA; V gene: TRBV20-1; D gene: TRBD1; CDR3 DNA: TGCAGTGCCGACAGGGCGAACACTGAAGCTTTCTTT; CDR3 protein: CSADRANTEAFF
J gene: TRBJ1-1; clone size: NA; V gene: TRBV5-1; D gene: NA; CDR3 DNA: TGCGCCAGCAGCCCCGGTGGAGGGCGGGGGAACACTGAAGCTTTCTTT; CDR3 protein: CASSPGGGRGNTEAFF
J gene: TRBJ2-7; clone size: NA; V gene: TRBV9; D gene: TRBD1; CDR3 DNA: TGTGCCAGCAGCCCCCGCGGCCGGGACAGGTACGAGCAGTACTTC; CDR3 protein: CASSPRGRDRYEQYF
J gene: TRBJ1-2; clone size: NA; V gene: TRBV9; D gene: TRBD1; CDR3 DNA: TGTGCCAGCAGCCTTCGGGACAGGGGGTATGGCTACACCTTC; CDR3 protein: CASSLRDRGYGYTF
J gene: TRBJ1-4; clone size: once; V gene: TRBV15; D gene: NA; CDR3 DNA: TGTGCCACCAGCAGGCAGGGCGGGAATGAAAAACTGTTTTTT; CDR3 protein: CATSRQGGNEKLFF
J gene: TRBJ2-5; clone size: NA; V gene: TRBV9; D gene: NA; CDR3 DNA: TGTGCCAGCAGCGTAGGTGTTTCGGGTTTAGGAGAGACCCAGTACTTC; CDR3 protein: CASSVGVSGLGETQYF
J gene: TRBJ2-3; clone size: once; V gene: TRBV29-1; D gene: NA; CDR3 DNA: TGCAGCGTTGAACGCCTGCCCCCCACAGATACGCAGTATTTT; CDR3 protein: CSVERLPPTDTQYF
J gene: TRBJ2-3; clone size: NA; V gene: TRBV5-4; D gene: NA; CDR3 DNA: TGTGCCAGCAGCCTGGGGGGCGGGAGTTCGGATACGCAGTATTTT; CDR3 protein: CASSLGGGSSDTQYF
J gene: TRBJ2-4; clone size: once; V gene: TRBV3-1; D gene: TRBD1; CDR3 DNA: TGTGCCAGCAGCCAAGGGACGGGACAGAAAAACATTCAGTACTTC; CDR3 protein: CASSQGTGQKNIQYF
J gene: TRBJ2-3; clone size: NA; V gene: TRBV11-1; D gene: TRBD2; CDR3 DNA: TGTGCCAGCAGCTCATACTCGGGAGGTGGCACAGATACGCAGTATTTT; CDR3 protein: CASSSYSGGGTDTQYF
J gene: TRBJ1-2; clone size: NA; V gene: TRBV5-4; D gene: NA; CDR3 DNA: TGTGCCAGCAGAGACAGCTCTAACTATGGCTACACCTTC; CDR3 protein: CASRDSSNYGYTF
J gene: TRBJ1-5; clone size: NA; V gene: TRBV11-1; D gene: NA; CDR3 DNA: TGTGCCAGCAGCTTAACGGACAAGAATCAGCCCCAGCATTTT; CDR3 protein: CASSLTDKNQPQHF